Presented here are 9 T cell receptor beta chains from one specimen sequenced in a study of shared clonotypes between healthy human individuals (dated by TCRdb to about 2020). The method was the immunoSEQ multiplex PCR assay. The clones in this table, taken by TCRdb from immuneACCESS, are in-frame only. Not every clone is retained; where verified, under half of the shortfall comes from an unresolved V gene, and the cause of the rest is unknown. This sample lists more than 450,000 clones; around 74% were detected once. The ten largest account for 10% to 15% of the sample. Sequenced material: PBMCs. These receptors all come from a woman aged 40 to 50 in good health. Some clones in this sample may be carry-over from other donors' samples.

This sequence joins TRBV19 and TRBJ2-1, with TRBD2 identical over 7 bases. The CDR3 covers 17 residues. V shed 7 bases and J 2 bases; nucleotides not matched to a gene: 14. Germline V CDR1 and CDR2: LNHDA, SQIVND (reference sequence). The CDR3 region has the DNA TGTGCCAGTACCCGGATTTCCGGGACTACTGCCTACAATGAGCAGTTCTTC. It is translated as CASTRISGTTAYNEQFF.

V and J are TRBV5-1 and TRBJ2-5, with unresolved D. CDR3 length: 14 amino acids. Trimming took off 1 base at V and 4 bases at J, with 11 bases between the two ends. The V gene's germline CDR1 is SGHRS and CDR2 YFSETQ. The CDR3 coding sequence is TGCGCCAGCAGCTTGTCCAGCGACGTAGAGACCCAGTACTTC. It specifies CASSLSSDVETQYF.

The chain is built from TRBV7-3 and TRBJ2-1, with D perhaps TRBD2 (5 bases). V was trimmed by 5 bases and J by 0 bases, leaving 14 bases between them. CDR3 length: 16 amino acids. Germline V gene lookup returns CDR1 SGHTA and CDR2 FQGTGA. This CDR3 reads CASSLRTRSSYNEQFF. Here the CDR3 DNA reads TGTGCCAGCAGCCTCCGGACTCGAAGCTCCTACAATGAGCAGTTCTTC.

Only a few counts were recorded for this clone. This chain connects TRBV4-1 to TRBJ1-4; 10 nucleotides align to TRBD1. There are 16 residues in the CDR3. The V and J ends lost 0 bases and 8 bases, in that order; junction bases with no gene match: 6. Germline CDR1 reads MGHRA; CDR2 reads YSYEKL. The CDR3 DNA is TGCGCCAGCAGCCAAGATCTTGGGACAGGGGCCGAAAAACTGTTTTTT. Its protein is CASSQDLGTGAEKLFF.

Comment on this clone: Other nucleotide sequences from this sample produce the same CDR3. The V and J genes are TRBV18 and TRBJ2-7; 8 bases line up with TRBD1. The CDR3 is 13 amino acids. CDR1 and CDR2 from the germline V gene are KGHSH and LQKENI. The V segment lost 1 base and the J segment 6 bases; nucleotides outside the gene matches: 2. The CDR3 protein is CASSPLDRGEQYF. The CDR3 nucleotides read TGTGCCAGCTCACCACTCGACAGGGGCGAGCAGTACTTC.

CDR3 residues: CASSDRGLRNTIYF. For the CDR3, the DNA is TGTGCCAGCAGCGACAGGGGGCTTCGAAACACCATATATTTT. J is TRBJ1-3 and V is TRBV28; 10 bases are a match to TRBD1. Germline V gene lookup returns CDR1 MDHEN and CDR2 SYDVKM. Germline trimming cut 6 bases from V and 5 bases from J; bases unmatched to any gene: 4. CDR3 size: 14 residues.

As regards this clone: It may be a read error: a sequence one base away is much more abundant. The genes are TRBV2 and TRBJ2-3, with D uncertain. V was clipped by 2 bases and J by 1 base, with 4 bases between them. CDR3 length: 13 residues. The germline V gene has CDR1 SNHLY and CDR2 FYNNEI. CDR3 protein: CASSEQGTDTQYF. The CDR3 DNA sequence: TGTGCCAGCAGTGAACAGGGCACAGATACGCAGTATTTT. Filled out from reference TRBV2 and TRBJ2-3, the complete variable domain reads EPEVTQTPSHQVTQMGQEVILRCVPISNHLYFYWYRQILGQKVEFLVSFYNNEISEKSEIFDDQFSVERPDGSNFTLKIRSTKLEDSAMYFCASSEQGTDTQYFGPGTRLTVL.

The genes are TRBV5-1 and TRBJ2-1; TRBD1 matches at 10 bases. With 4 bases clipped from V and 4 bases from J, the junction kept 5 bases outside the gene matches. Germline values: CDR1 SGHRS, CDR2 YFSETQ. CDR3 size: 15 residues. The CDR3 sequence is CASSTDRGPYNEQFF. CDR3 bases: TGCGCCAGCAGCACCGACAGGGGGCCATACAATGAGCAGTTCTTC.

This sequence joins TRBV6-5 and TRBJ1-6, with D unclear. This CDR3 is built from 12 residues. The germline gives CDR1 MNHEY, CDR2 SVGAGI. V lost 5 bases to trimming and J lost 7 bases, with 6 bases between them. The CDR3 DNA is TGTGCCAGCAGTAATCCGAATTCACCCCTCCACTTT. As protein: CASSNPNSPLHF.